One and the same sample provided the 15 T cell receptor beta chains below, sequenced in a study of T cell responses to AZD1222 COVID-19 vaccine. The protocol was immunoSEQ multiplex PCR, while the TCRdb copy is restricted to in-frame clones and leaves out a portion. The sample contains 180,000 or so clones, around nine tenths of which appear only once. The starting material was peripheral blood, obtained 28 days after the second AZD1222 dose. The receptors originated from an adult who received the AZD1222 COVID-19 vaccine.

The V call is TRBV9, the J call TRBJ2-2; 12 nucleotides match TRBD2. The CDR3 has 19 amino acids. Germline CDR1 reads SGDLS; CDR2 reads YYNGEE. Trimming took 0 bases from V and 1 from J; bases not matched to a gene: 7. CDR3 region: CASSVVPSGRAVNTGELFF. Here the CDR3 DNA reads TGTGCCAGCAGCGTAGTCCCTAGCGGGAGGGCCGTGAACACCGGGGAGCTGTTTTTT.

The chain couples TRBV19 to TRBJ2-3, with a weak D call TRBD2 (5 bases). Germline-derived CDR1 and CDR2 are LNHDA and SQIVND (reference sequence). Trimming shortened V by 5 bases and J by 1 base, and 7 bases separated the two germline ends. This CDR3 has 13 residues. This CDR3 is CASSGGRTDTQYF. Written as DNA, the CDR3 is TGTGCCAGTAGTGGCGGGCGCACAGATACGCAGTATTTT.

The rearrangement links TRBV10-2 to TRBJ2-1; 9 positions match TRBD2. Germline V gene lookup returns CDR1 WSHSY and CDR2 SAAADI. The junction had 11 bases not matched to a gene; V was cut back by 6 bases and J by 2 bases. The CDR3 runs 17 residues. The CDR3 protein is CASRRTSEIGTYNEQFF. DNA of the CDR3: TGCGCCAGCAGGAGGACTAGCGAGATTGGGACCTACAATGAGCAGTTCTTC.

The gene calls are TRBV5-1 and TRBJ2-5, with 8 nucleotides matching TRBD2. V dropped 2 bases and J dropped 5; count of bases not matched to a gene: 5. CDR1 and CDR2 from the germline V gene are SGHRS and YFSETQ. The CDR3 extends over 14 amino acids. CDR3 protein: CASSFNSGTETQYF. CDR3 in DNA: TGCGCCAGCAGCTTTAATAGCGGGACGGAGACCCAGTACTTC.

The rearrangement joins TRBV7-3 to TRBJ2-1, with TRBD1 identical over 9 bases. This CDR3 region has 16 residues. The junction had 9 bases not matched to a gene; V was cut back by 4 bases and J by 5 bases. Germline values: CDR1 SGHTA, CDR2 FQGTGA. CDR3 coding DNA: TGTGCCAGCAGCTCCCTTAGGGACAGGGTCAACAATGAGCAGTTCTTC. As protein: CASSSLRDRVNNEQFF. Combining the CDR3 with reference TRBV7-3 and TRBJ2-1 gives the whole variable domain GAGVSQTPSNKVTEKGKYVELRCDPISGHTALYWYRQSLGQGPEFLIYFQGTGAADDSGLPNDRFFAVRPEGSVSTLKIQRTERGDSAVYLCASSSLRDRVNNEQFFGPGTRLTVL.

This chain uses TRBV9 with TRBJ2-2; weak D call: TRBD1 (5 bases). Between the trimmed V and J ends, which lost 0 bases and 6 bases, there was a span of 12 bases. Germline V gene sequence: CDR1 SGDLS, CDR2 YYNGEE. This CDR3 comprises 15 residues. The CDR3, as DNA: TGTGCCAGCAGCGTAGGGGGCGCAGAGCCCGGGGAGCTGTTTTTT. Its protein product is CASSVGGAEPGELFF.

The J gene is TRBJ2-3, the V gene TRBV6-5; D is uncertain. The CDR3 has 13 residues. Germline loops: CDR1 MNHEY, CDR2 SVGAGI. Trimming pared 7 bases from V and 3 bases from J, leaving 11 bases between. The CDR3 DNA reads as TGTGCCAGCAAAAACAGAACTACAGATACGCAGTATTTT. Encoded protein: CASKNRTTDTQYF.

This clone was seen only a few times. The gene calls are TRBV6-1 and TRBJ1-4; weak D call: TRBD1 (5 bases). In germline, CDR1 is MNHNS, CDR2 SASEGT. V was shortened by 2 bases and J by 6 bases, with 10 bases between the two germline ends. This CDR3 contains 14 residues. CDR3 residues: CASSEWWGDEKLFF. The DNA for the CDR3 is TGTGCCAGCAGTGAATGGTGGGGGGATGAAAAACTGTTTTTT.

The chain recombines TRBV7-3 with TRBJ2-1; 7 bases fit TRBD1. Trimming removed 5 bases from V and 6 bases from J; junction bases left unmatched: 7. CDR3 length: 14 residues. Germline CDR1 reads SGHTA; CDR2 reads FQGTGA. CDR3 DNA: TGTGCCAGCAGCCGCCGGGACAGAGGCAATGAGCAGTTCTTC. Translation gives CASSRRDRGNEQFF.

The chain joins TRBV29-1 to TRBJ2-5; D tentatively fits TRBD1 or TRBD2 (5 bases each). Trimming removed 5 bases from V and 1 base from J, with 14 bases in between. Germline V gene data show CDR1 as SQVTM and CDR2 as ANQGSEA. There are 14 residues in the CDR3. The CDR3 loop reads CSVSSGTTQETQYF. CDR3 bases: TGCAGCGTTTCATCCGGGACCACCCAAGAGACCCAGTACTTC.

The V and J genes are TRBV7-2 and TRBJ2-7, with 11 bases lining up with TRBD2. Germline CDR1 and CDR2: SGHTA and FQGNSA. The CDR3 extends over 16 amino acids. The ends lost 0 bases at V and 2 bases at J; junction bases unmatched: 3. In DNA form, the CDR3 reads TGTGCCAGCAGCTTAGCAGGGACTAGCGGCGCCTACGAGCAGTACTTC. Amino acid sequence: CASSLAGTSGAYEQYF.

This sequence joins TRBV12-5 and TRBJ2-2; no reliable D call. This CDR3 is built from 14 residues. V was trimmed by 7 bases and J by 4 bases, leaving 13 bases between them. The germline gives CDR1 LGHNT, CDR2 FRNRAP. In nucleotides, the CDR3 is TGTGCTAGTGCCCCTAATCCGGGCACCGGGGAGCTGTTTTTT. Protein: CASAPNPGTGELFF. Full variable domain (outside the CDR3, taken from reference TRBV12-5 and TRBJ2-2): DARVTQTPRHKVTEMGQEVTMRCQPILGHNTVFWYRQTMMQGLELLAYFRNRAPLDDSGMPKDRFSAEMPDATLATLKIQPSEPRDSAVYFCASAPNPGTGELFFGEGSRLTVL.

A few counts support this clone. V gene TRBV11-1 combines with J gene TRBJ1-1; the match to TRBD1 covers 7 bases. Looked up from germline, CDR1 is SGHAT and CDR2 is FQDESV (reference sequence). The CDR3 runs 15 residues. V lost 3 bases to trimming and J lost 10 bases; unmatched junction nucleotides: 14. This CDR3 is CASSFGWTGPVRAFF. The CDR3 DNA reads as TGTGCCAGCAGCTTCGGTTGGACAGGCCCGGTTCGAGCTTTCTTT.

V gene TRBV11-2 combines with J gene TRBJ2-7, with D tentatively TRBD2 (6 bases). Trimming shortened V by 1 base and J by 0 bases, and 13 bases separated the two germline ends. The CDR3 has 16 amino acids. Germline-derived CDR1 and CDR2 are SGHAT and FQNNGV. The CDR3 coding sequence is TGTGCCAGCAGCTTAGTTGGTAGCGGCCTCTCCTACGAGCAGTACTTC. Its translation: CASSLVGSGLSYEQYF.

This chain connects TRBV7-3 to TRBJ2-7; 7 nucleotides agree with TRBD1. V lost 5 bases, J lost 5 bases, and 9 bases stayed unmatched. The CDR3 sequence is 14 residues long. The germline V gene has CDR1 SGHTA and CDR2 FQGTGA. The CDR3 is CASSQQGYLDEQYF. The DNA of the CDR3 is TGTGCCAGCAGCCAACAGGGGTACCTCGACGAGCAGTACTTC.